The 12 T cell receptor beta chains presented below share a single source sample, sequenced in a study of tumor-infiltrating lymphocytes in primary liver carcinoma (dated by TCRdb to about 2017). Total RNA and DNA were co-extracted from about 19-30 mg of bulk tissue with the AllPrep DNA/RNA mini kit, without cell sorting. Instrument used: Illumina HiSeq 2500. TCRbeta-specific cDNA was reverse-transcribed from 500 ng total RNA using a constant-region primer and ProtoScript II reverse transcriptase. Construction of the TCRbeta libraries relied on three nested rounds of multiplex PCR, following a slightly modified ARM-PCR procedure. Each of the first two PCR rounds ran for 9 to 11 cycles using multiplex TRBV1-TRBV30 forward primers together with a Cbeta reverse primer. TCRdb took the public reads, trimmed them with fastp at Q25, ran MiXCR for clone calling and kept in-frame beta chains. Merged by CDR3 protein, the rows form single entries marked with the most common genes and DNA. The sample yields roughly 200,000 distinct CDR3 sequences; over 80% were counted once. The top ten clonotypes cover 18% of the sample.

Sequencing input: tumor tissue from primary liver carcinoma. These receptors all stem from a man between 35 and 55 years old with primary liver carcinoma and hepatitis B virus infection.

About this clonotype itself: At one boundary the junction diverges from the germline segment, which might be a read error. The rearrangement uses TRBV6-2 or TRBV6-3 and TRBJ2-7, with a weak D call TRBD2 (5 bases). Germline V gene lookup returns CDR1 MNHEY and CDR2 SVGEGT. This CDR3 region has 11 residues. CDR3 region: CTGSAGYERYF. The DNA for the CDR3 is TGTACCGGGTCGGCGGGCTATGAGCGGTACTTC.

Of note for this clonotype: One end of the junction fails to match germline, which may point to a read error. The chain links TRBV29-1 to TRBJ1-5; D might be TRBD1 (5 bases). The CDR3 runs to 13 residues. Germline V gene data show CDR1 as SQVTM and CDR2 as ANQGSEA. CDR3 sequence (DNA): TGCAGTGTTGTCGGACATATCAATCAGCCCCAACATTTT. Its protein is CSVVGHINQPQHF. Full variable domain (outside the CDR3, taken from reference TRBV29-1 and TRBJ1-5): SAVISQKPSRDICQRGTSLTIQCQVDSQVTMMFWYRQQPGQSLTLIATANQGSEATYESGFVIDKFPISRPNLTFSTLTVSNMSPEDSSIYLCSVVGHINQPQHFGDGTRLSIL.

On this clonotype: Relative to the germline gene, one junction end is altered; a read error may explain this. The chain employs TRBV6-1 and TRBJ1-4; the match to TRBD1 covers 9 bases. The CDR3 totals 19 residues. Germline CDR1 is MNHNS and CDR2 is SASEGT. This CDR3 is CASSDIRDREFSTNGKLFF. CDR3 DNA: TGTGCCAGCAGTGACATCCGGGACAGGGAATTCTCAACTAATGGAAAATTGTTTTTT.

Comments on this clonotype: The junction does not match germline at one end; this may be a read error. This rearrangement joins TRBV6-5 to TRBJ1-3, with 8 bases that match TRBD1. Germline assignment: CDR1 MNHEY and CDR2 SVGAGI. There are 18 residues in the CDR3. This CDR3 reads CASSHGPRTGIAVNTIYF. CDR3 DNA: TGTGCAAGCAGTCACGGTCCGAGGACAGGGATCGCTGTAAACACCATATATTTT.

This clonotype was seen once. Mismatch with germline at one junction end may stem from a read error. The chain has TRBV4-3 and TRBJ1-6, with TRBD1 matching over 7 bases. The CDR3 has 16 residues. Germline lookup yields CDR1 LGHNA and CDR2 YSLEER. CDR3 sequence reads: CASSHLTRQGGSRLHF. CDR3 DNA sequence: TGCGCCAGCAGCCATCTAACTAGACAGGGTGGGTCACGCCTCCACTTT.

Note on this clonotype: The CDR3 carries no conserved terminal phenylalanine or tryptophan, so it likely arises from a read error. The chain employs TRBV29-1 and TRBJ1-1, with 9 bases lining up with TRBD1. The CDR3 is 15 amino acids. The germline gives CDR1 SQVTM, CDR2 ANQGSEA. V was pared by 7 bases and J by 3 bases, with 12 bases of the junction left unmatched. CDR3 loop: CSGTGGWGMDTEAFL. For the CDR3, the DNA is TGCAGCGGTACAGGGGGCTGGGGGATGGACACTGAAGCTTTCCTT.

This chain links TRBV5-1 with TRBJ2-5; 9 bases agree with TRBD2. Looked up from germline, CDR1 is SGHRS and CDR2 is YFSETQ. The CDR3 is 15 residues long. CDR3 coding DNA: TGCGCTTGCAGTCCGGATAGCGGGAGTCAAGAGACCCAGTACTTC. Its translation: CACSPDSGSQETQYF. The whole variable domain, remainder taken from reference TRBV5-1 and TRBJ2-5, is KAGVTQTPRYLIKTRGQQVTLSCSPISGHRSVSWYQQTPGQGLQFLFEYFSETQRNKGNFPGRFSGRQFSNSRSEMNVSTLELGDSALYLCACSPDSGSQETQYFGPGTRLLVL.

As to this clonotype: One end of the junction varies from germline; a read error may be responsible. V and J are TRBV12-3 or TRBV12-4 and TRBJ2-5; D is unresolved. The CDR3 is 13 amino acids. The CDR3 sequence: CAGSVGEQETQYF. In nucleotides, the CDR3 is TGCGCCGGCAGCGTAGGCGAACAAGAGACCCAGTACTTC.

Concerning this clonotype: An end of the junction does not agree with germline; a read error may underlie this. V gene TRBV12-3 or TRBV12-4 combines with J gene TRBJ1-1; the D gene is possibly TRBD1 (5 bases). The CDR3 has 12 residues. Here the CDR3 reads CASSSAGSKALF. The DNA for the CDR3 is TGTGCCAGCAGTTCAGCAGGGAGTAAAGCTCTCTTT.

This clonotype appeared a single time. This likely stems from a read error, as it lies one base from a far larger clone. V gene TRBV5-1 combines with J gene TRBJ2-7; D remains unclear. The germline gives CDR1 SGHRS, CDR2 YFSETQ. This CDR3 comprises 12 residues. The CDR3 coding sequence is TGCGCCAGCAACTTGAGACCCTACGAGCAGTACTTC. Translating it yields CASNLRPYEQYF.

In the case of this clonotype: A read error may account for a junction end that differs from germline. The J gene is TRBJ2-1, the V gene TRBV19; D possibly uses TRBD1 or TRBD2 (5 bases each). Germline values: CDR1 LNHDA, CDR2 SQIVND (reference sequence). This CDR3 contains 11 residues. Written as DNA, the CDR3 is TGTGCCACGAGGGGTTACAATGAGCAGTCCTTC. Its translation: CATRGYNEQSF.

Note on this clonotype: One end of the junction varies from germline; a read error may be responsible. The chain carries TRBV11-2 and TRBJ2-1; a possible D gene is TRBD2 (6 bases). Germline CDR1 SGHAT, CDR2 FQNNGV. This CDR3 comprises 15 residues. The CDR3 DNA reads as TGTGTCAGCAGCCCCGGGACTTCTTCCTATAATGGGCAGTTCTTC. This codes for CVSSPGTSSYNGQFF.